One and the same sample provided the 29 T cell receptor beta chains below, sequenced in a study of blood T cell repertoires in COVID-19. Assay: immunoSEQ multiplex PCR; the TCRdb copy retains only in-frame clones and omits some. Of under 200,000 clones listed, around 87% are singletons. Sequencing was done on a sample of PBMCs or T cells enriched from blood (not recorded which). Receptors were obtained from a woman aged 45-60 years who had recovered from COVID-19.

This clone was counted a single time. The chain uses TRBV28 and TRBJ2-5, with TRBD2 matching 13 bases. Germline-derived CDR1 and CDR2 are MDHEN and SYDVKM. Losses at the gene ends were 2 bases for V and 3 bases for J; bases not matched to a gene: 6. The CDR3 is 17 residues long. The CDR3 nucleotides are TGTGCCAGCAGTTTAAGTGCCGGGACTAGCGGGGAAGAGACCCAGTACTTC. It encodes CASSLSAGTSGEETQYF.

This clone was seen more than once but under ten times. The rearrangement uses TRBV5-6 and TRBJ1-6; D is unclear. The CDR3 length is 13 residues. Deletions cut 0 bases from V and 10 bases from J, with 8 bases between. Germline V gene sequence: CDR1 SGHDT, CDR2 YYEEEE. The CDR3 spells CASSLDLRSPLHF. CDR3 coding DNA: TGTGCCAGCAGCTTGGATTTGCGATCACCCCTCCACTTT.

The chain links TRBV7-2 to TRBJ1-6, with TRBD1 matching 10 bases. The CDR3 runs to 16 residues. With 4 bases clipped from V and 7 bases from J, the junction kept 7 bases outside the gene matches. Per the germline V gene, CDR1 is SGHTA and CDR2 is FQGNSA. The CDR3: CASSSSWTGGNSPLHF. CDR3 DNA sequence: TGTGCCAGCAGCTCTTCCTGGACAGGGGGGAATTCACCCCTCCACTTT.

For the CDR3, the DNA is TGTGCCAGTAGTATACAGGGGACAGGACAGCCCCAGCATTTT. This translates into CASSIQGTGQPQHF. The chain combines TRBV19 with TRBJ1-5; 8 bases map to TRBD1. J was trimmed by 7 bases and V by 2 bases; bases with no gene match: 4. The germline CDR1 and CDR2 sequences are LNHDA and SQIVND (reference sequence). The CDR3 length is 14 residues.

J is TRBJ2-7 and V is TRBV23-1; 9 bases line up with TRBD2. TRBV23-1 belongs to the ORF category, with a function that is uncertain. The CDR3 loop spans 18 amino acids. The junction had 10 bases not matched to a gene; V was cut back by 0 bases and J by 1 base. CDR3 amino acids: CASSQSRAGGPRSYEQYF. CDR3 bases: TGCGCCAGCAGTCAATCGAGGGCGGGGGGGCCACGTTCCTACGAGCAGTACTTC.

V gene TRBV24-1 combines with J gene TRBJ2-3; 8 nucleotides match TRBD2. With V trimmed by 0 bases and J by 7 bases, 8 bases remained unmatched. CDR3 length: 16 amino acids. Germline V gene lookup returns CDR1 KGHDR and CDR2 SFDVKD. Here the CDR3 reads CATSDLKAGGVNTQYF. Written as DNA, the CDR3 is TGTGCCACCAGTGATTTGAAGGCGGGGGGAGTAAATACGCAGTATTTT.

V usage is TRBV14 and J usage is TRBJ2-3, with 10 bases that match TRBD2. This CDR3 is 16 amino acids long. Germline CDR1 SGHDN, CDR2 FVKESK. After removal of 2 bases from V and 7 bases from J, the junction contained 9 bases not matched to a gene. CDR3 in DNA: TGTGCCAGCAGCCAACGGACTAGCGGCCGGGTGAATACGCAGTATTTT. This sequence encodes CASSQRTSGRVNTQYF.

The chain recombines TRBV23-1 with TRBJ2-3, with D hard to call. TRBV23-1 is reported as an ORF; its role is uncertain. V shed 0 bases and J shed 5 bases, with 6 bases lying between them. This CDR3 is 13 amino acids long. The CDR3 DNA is TGCGCCAGCAGTCAATCGTTCGGAGATACGCAGTATTTT. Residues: CASSQSFGDTQYF.

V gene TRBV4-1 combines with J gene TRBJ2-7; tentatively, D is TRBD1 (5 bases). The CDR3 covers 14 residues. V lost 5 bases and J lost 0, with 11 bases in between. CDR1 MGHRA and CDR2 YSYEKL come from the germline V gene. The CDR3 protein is CASSVQGSSYEQYF. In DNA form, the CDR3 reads TGCGCCAGCAGCGTGCAGGGAAGCTCCTACGAGCAGTACTTC.

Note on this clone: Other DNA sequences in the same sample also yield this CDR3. The CDR3 sequence is CSASRGGATDTQYF. CDR3 sequence (DNA): TGCAGTGCTAGTCGTGGGGGGGCCACAGATACGCAGTATTTT. This sequence joins TRBV20-1 and TRBJ2-3; a weak D match, TRBD2 (7 bases). Germline V gives CDR1 DFQATT, CDR2 SNEGSKA (reference sequence). The CDR3 length is 14 residues. Trimming shortened V by 3 bases and J by 2 bases, and 12 bases separated the two germline ends.

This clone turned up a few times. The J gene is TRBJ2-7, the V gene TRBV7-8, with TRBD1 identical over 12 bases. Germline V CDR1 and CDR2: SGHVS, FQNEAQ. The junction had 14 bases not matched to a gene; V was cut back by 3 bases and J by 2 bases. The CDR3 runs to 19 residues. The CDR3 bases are TGTGCCAGCAGCTTCAGACGGGACAGGGGGCGCTCACGGCCCTACGAGCAGTACTTC. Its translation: CASSFRRDRGRSRPYEQYF.

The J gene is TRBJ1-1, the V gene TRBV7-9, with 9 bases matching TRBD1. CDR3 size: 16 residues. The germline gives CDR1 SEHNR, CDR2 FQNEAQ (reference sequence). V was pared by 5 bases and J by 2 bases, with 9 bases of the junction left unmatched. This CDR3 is CASSDRTGVPNTEAFF. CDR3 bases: TGTGCCAGCAGCGATCGGACAGGGGTTCCAAACACTGAAGCTTTCTTT.

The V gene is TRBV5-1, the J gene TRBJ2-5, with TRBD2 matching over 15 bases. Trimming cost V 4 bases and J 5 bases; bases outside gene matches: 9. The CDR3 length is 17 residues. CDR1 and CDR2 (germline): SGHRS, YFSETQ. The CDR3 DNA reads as TGCGCCAGCAGCCTGGGACTAGCGGGGGGCAGTGGGGAGACCCAGTACTTC. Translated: CASSLGLAGGSGETQYF. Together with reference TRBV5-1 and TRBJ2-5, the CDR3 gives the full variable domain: KAGVTQTPRYLIKTRGQQVTLSCSPISGHRSVSWYQQTPGQGLQFLFEYFSETQRNKGNFPGRFSGRQFSNSRSEMNVSTLELGDSALYLCASSLGLAGGSGETQYFGPGTRLLVL.

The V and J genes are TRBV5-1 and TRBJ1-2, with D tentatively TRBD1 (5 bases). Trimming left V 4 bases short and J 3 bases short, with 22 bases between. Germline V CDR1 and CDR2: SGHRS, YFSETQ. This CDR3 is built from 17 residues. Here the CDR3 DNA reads TGCGCCAGCAGCCCCCCATTGGGGCCGCAAGGGGACTATGGCTACACCTTC. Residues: CASSPPLGPQGDYGYTF.

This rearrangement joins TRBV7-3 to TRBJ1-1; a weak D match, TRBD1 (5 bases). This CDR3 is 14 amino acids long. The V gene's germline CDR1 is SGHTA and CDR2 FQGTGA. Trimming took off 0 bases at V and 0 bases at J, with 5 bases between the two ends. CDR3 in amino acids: CASSLTGLNTEAFF. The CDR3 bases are TGTGCCAGCAGCTTAACGGGGCTGAACACTGAAGCTTTCTTT.

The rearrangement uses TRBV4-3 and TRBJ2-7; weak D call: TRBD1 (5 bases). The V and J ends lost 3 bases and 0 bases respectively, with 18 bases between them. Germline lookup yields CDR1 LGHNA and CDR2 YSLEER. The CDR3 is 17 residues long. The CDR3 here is CASSHDSRVSNSYEQYF. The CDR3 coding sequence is TGCGCCAGCAGCCATGATTCCAGGGTATCAAACTCCTACGAGCAGTACTTC.

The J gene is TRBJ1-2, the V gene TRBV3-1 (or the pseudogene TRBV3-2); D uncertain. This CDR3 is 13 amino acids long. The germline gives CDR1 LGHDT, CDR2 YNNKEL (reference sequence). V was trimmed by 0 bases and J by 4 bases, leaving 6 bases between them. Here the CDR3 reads CASSQEGLYGYTF. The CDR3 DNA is TGTGCCAGCAGCCAAGAGGGCCTCTATGGCTACACCTTC.

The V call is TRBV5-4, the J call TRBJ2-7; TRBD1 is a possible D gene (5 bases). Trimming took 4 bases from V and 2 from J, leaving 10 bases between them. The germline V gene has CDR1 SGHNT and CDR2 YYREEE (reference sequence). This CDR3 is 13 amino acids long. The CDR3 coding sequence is TGTGCCAGCAGCCTAGACAGAACCTACGAGCAGTACTTC. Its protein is CASSLDRTYEQYF.

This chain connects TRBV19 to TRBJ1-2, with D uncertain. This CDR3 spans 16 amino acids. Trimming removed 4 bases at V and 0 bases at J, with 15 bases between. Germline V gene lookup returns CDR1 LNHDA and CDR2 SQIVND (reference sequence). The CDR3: CASSTRRRDANYGYTF. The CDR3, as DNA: TGTGCCAGTAGTACCCGGAGGAGGGATGCTAACTATGGCTACACCTTC.

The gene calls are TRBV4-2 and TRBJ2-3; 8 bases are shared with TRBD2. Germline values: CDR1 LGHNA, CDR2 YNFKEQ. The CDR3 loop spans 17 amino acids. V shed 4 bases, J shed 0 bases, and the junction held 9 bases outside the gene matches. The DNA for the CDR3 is TGTGCCAGCAGCCGAGCCGGGACTAGGGTTAGCACAGATACGCAGTATTTT. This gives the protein CASSRAGTRVSTDTQYF.

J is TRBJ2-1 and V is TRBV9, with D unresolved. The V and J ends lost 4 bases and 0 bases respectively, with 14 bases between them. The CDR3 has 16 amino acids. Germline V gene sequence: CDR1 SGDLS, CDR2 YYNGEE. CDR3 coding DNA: TGTGCCAGCAGCCCCCAAATAATCGGCTCCTACAATGAGCAGTTCTTC. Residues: CASSPQIIGSYNEQFF.

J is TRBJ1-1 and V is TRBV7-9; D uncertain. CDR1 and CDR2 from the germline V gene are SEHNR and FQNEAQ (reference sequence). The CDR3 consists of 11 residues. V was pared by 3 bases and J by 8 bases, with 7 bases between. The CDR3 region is CASSLEGEAFF. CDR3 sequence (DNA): TGTGCCAGCAGCTTGGAGGGCGAAGCTTTCTTT.

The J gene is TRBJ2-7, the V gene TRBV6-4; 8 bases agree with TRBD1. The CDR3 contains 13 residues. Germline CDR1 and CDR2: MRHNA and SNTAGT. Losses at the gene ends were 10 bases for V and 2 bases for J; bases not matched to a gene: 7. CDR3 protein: CAIDRGSPYEQYF. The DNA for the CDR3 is TGTGCCATCGACAGGGGCAGTCCCTACGAGCAGTACTTC.

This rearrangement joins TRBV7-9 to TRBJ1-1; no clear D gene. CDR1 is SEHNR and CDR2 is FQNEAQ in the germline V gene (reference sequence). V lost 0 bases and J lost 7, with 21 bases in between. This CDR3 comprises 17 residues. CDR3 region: CASSLARLTERYHEAFF. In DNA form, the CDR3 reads TGTGCCAGCAGCTTAGCGCGCCTTACAGAACGGTACCATGAAGCTTTCTTT.

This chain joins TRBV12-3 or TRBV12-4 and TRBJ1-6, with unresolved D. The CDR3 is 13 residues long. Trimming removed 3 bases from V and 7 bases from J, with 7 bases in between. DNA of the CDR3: TGTGCCAGCAGTTTGTTCGAGAATTCACCCCTCCACTTT. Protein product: CASSLFENSPLHF.

For the CDR3, the DNA is TGCGCCAGCAGCCAAGATTGGGCGGGGGGGATCTACGAGCAGTACTTC. Amino acids: CASSQDWAGGIYEQYF. This rearrangement joins TRBV4-3 to TRBJ2-7, with 9 bases matching TRBD2. Unmatched junction bases numbered 6, after V lost 0 bases and J lost 3 bases. CDR1 and CDR2 (germline): LGHNA, YSLEER. The CDR3 is made up of 16 amino acids.

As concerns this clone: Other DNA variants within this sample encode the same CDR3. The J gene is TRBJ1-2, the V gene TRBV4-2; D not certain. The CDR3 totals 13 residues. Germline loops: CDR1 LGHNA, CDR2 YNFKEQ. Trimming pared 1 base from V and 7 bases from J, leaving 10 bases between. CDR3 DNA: TGTGCCAGCAGCCAAGCCCGGGATCCTGGCTACACCTTC. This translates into CASSQARDPGYTF.

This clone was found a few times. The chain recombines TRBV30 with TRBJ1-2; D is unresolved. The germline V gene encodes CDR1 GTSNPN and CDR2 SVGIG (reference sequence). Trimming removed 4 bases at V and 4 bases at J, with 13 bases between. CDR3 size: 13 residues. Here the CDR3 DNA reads TGTGCCTGGAAATTTTTCAGAAGCTATGGCTACACCTTC. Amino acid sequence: CAWKFFRSYGYTF.

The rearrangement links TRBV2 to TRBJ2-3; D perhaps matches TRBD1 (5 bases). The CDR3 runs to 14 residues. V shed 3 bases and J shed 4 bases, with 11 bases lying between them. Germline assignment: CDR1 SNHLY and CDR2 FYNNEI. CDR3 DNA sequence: TGTGCCAGCAGTGAGGTCTTAGGGGCAGATACGCAGTATTTT. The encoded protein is CASSEVLGADTQYF.